This TCR beta chain was recorded in a study of graft-versus-host responses after intestinal transplantation. Study details: All recipients got anti-thymocyte globulin induction, then tacrolimus and steroids for roughly three years. The study's findings and limits: The presence of high graft-versus-host to host-versus-graft clonal ratios in allografts characterized patients with graft-donor T cell macrochimerism. The recipient marrow held GvH clones, and some of them showed up first in ileum or blood.

The repertoire was sequenced with immunoSEQ multiplex PCR; TCRdb's copy has only in-frame clones and lacks some. The data contain about 88,000 clones, 94% of them singletons. Comments on this clone: Its antigen is as yet unknown.

The germline V gene has CDR1 MNHNS and CDR2 SASEGT. This CDR3 has 13 residues. The V segment lost 6 bases and the J segment 0 bases; nucleotides outside the gene matches: 1. This TCR was sampled from a human donor who was the organ donor for an intestinal transplant. The V gene is TRBV6-1, the J gene TRBJ1-2; the match to TRBD1 covers 7 bases. The source material was unstimulated CD4+ T cells sorted from spleen or lymph node cells, sampled before transplant. CDR3 DNA: TGTGCCAGCAGACAGGGGACTAACTATGGCTACACCTTC. Translating it yields CASRQGTNYGYTF.